A single sample is the source of the 21 T cell receptor beta chains below, sequenced in a study of shared clonotypes between healthy human individuals. Using immunoSEQ multiplex PCR, the repertoire was profiled, and TCRdb retains in-frame clones only, with some absent. Counted here are some 2,100,000 clones, approximately 94% occurring once; the ten biggest clones make up roughly 1.8%. The naive CD8 fraction comprised CD45RO-negative cells positively selected for CCR7 and excluded terminally differentiated effector memory CD45RA+ cells. The sequencing input was naive CD8+ T cells from PBMCs. All receptors derive from a man younger than 35 in good health. Some clones in this sample may be carry-over from other donors' samples.

V and J are TRBV19 and TRBJ2-4, with 9 bases fitting TRBD1. V was clipped by 5 bases and J by 1 base; unmatched bases: 24. The CDR3 is made up of 22 amino acids. CDR1 LNHDA and CDR2 SQIVND come from the germline V gene (reference sequence). CDR3 residues: CASSPWDRVGAGNVAAKNIQYF. CDR3 nucleotide sequence: TGTGCCAGTAGTCCCTGGGACAGGGTTGGGGCGGGAAATGTGGCGGCCAAAAACATTCAGTACTTC.

In regard to this clone: This CDR3 is also generated by other DNA sequences in the sample. This rearrangement joins TRBV19 to TRBJ1-1; 10 nucleotides agree with TRBD1. Germline CDR1 is LNHDA and CDR2 is SQIVND (reference sequence). Trimming removed 5 bases from V and 4 bases from J; junction bases left unmatched: 4. The CDR3 covers 14 residues. For the CDR3, the DNA is TGTGCCAGTAGTGTCCGGGACAGGGGCACTGAAGCTTTCTTT. Amino acids: CASSVRDRGTEAFF.

The chain joins TRBV10-1 to TRBJ2-3; D gene ambiguous. This CDR3 is built from 14 residues. The V end was cut by 6 bases, the J end by 2 bases, with 12 bases between. In germline, CDR1 is WNHNN, CDR2 SYGVQD (reference sequence). The CDR3 region is CASRGYLLTDTQYF. DNA of the CDR3: TGCGCCAGCAGGGGCTACCTCCTCACAGATACGCAGTATTTT.

Regarding this clone: Other DNA sequences in this specimen translate into the identical CDR3. The chain uses TRBV28 and TRBJ2-5; the D gene is possibly TRBD2 (5 bases). Germline V gene lookup returns CDR1 MDHEN and CDR2 SYDVKM. The V end lost 3 bases, the J end lost 2 bases, and 7 bases lay between the germline ends. The CDR3 runs 13 residues. The CDR3 bases are TGTGCCAGCAGTTTCGGGGAGCAAGAGACCCAGTACTTC. Its translation is CASSFGEQETQYF.

The J gene is TRBJ2-2, the V gene TRBV27; TRBD1 might be the D (6 bases). Germline CDR1 is MNHEY and CDR2 is SMNVEV (reference sequence). Trimming took off 6 bases at V and 0 bases at J, with 14 bases between the two ends. The CDR3 extends over 16 amino acids. Here the CDR3 reads CASRNLRGTNTGELFF. CDR3 sequence (DNA): TGTGCCAGCAGGAATCTAAGGGGGACGAACACCGGGGAGCTGTTTTTT.

This sequence joins TRBV7-9 and TRBJ2-4; a possible D gene is TRBD1 (6 bases). From germline, CDR1 is SEHNR and CDR2 FQNEAQ (reference sequence). This CDR3 region has 14 residues. Trimming shortened V by 5 bases and J by 8 bases, and 16 bases separated the two germline ends. In DNA form, the CDR3 reads TGTGCCAGCAGCCTAGGGGTGGGGGCGGACATTCAGTACTTC. Translation gives CASSLGVGADIQYF.

The chain recombines TRBV28 with TRBJ2-7; D gene uncertain. V shed 5 bases and J shed 0 bases, with 17 bases lying between them. Germline lookup yields CDR1 MDHEN and CDR2 SYDVKM. The CDR3 contains 16 residues. CDR3 region: CASSSYGLTSSYEQYF. The CDR3, as DNA: TGTGCCAGCAGTAGCTACGGGCTAACGAGCTCCTACGAGCAGTACTTC.

The rearrangement joins TRBV9 to TRBJ1-1; D not certain. The CDR3 covers 14 residues. The ends were cut back, 4 bases at V and 4 bases at J, with 14 bases in the middle. CDR1 is SGDLS, CDR2 YYNGEE, per germline. This CDR3 is CASSSGLRLTEAFF. The CDR3 nucleotides are TGTGCCAGCAGCTCTGGACTGAGGCTCACTGAAGCTTTCTTT.

The chain carries TRBV5-1 and TRBJ2-2; D assignment may be TRBD1 or TRBD2 (5 bases each). The CDR3 has 15 residues. Germline V gene data show CDR1 as SGHRS and CDR2 as YFSETQ. The V end was cut by 3 bases, the J end by 2 bases, with 11 bases between. The CDR3 reads CASSSGHRNTGELFF. The CDR3, as DNA: TGCGCCAGCAGCTCGGGGCACAGAAACACCGGGGAGCTGTTTTTT.

As to this clone: Other DNA variants within this sample encode the same CDR3. The chain is built from TRBV7-9 and TRBJ2-7; D tentatively reads TRBD1 or TRBD2 (7 bases each). Germline values: CDR1 SEHNR, CDR2 FQNEAQ (reference sequence). This CDR3 comprises 16 residues. V was clipped by 5 bases and J by 2 bases, with 19 bases between them. CDR3: CASSPPSGTAAYEQYF. CDR3 in DNA: TGTGCCAGCAGCCCGCCGAGCGGGACAGCCGCCTACGAGCAGTACTTC.

The chain couples TRBV9 to TRBJ2-7; D might be TRBD2 (6 bases). Trimming stripped 3 bases from V and 0 bases from J, with 13 bases between. CDR1 is SGDLS, CDR2 YYNGEE, per germline. CDR3 length equals 15 residues. The CDR3 DNA reads as TGTGCCAGCAGCGCCACTGGGGGGAGCTCCTACGAGCAGTACTTC. Its translation: CASSATGGSSYEQYF.

This chain connects TRBV25-1 to TRBJ2-7; TRBD1 might be the D (6 bases). V lost 5 bases and J 3 bases, leaving 8 bases between the germline ends. Per germline, CDR1 MGHDK and CDR2 SYGVNS. The CDR3 totals 12 residues. The CDR3 nucleotides read TGTGCCAGCAGTACAGGGTTCTACGAGCAGTACTTC. It is translated as CASSTGFYEQYF.

A note on this clone: This sample includes further DNA sequences coding for the same CDR3. The chain joins TRBV30 to TRBJ2-7; D unclear. Per the germline V gene, CDR1 is GTSNPN and CDR2 is SVGIG (reference sequence). V lost 0 bases, J lost 7 bases, and 13 bases lay in between. CDR3 length equals 13 residues. CDR3 coding DNA: TGTGCCTGGAGTGTAAGGGTTTCGGGTGAGCAGTACTTC. Translated: CAWSVRVSGEQYF.

This clone showed up just once. The chain joins TRBV27 to TRBJ2-7, with D perhaps matching TRBD2 (6 bases). Germline CDR1 and CDR2: MNHEY and SMNVEV (reference sequence). The CDR3 is 12 residues long. CDR3 sequence: CATGGPLGEQYF. CDR3 in DNA: TGTGCAACCGGGGGTCCCCTGGGCGAGCAGTACTTC.

The chain is built from TRBV27 and TRBJ2-1; D unclear. Trimming removed 3 bases at V and 9 bases at J, with 12 bases between. Germline CDR1 reads MNHEY; CDR2 reads SMNVEV (reference sequence). The CDR3 consists of 13 residues. The DNA for the CDR3 is TGTGCCAGCAGTTTTGGGCTCGGAACTGAGCAGTTCTTC. It translates to CASSFGLGTEQFF.

This clone has a single count. The V gene is TRBV29-1, the J gene TRBJ2-7, with TRBD2 matching over 14 bases. V trimming: 7 bases; J trimming: 0 bases; junction bases outside the gene matches: 8. The CDR3 has 16 amino acids. Per germline, CDR1 SQVTM and CDR2 ANQGSEA. This chain's CDR3 is CSAWGLAGESSYEQYF. As DNA, the CDR3 is TGCAGCGCTTGGGGACTAGCGGGAGAGAGCTCCTACGAGCAGTACTTC.

The chain links TRBV5-1 to TRBJ2-7; a possible D gene is TRBD2 (6 bases). Trimming removed 0 bases from V and 4 bases from J, with 14 bases in between. CDR1 is SGHRS, CDR2 YFSETQ, per germline. The length of the CDR3 is 15 residues. CDR3 loop: CASSLGAGRRYEQYF. CDR3 DNA sequence: TGCGCCAGCAGCTTGGGTGCGGGAAGGCGGTACGAGCAGTACTTC.

The chain employs TRBV9 and TRBJ2-3; 8 bases align to TRBD2. The germline gives CDR1 SGDLS, CDR2 YYNGEE. This CDR3 is 13 amino acids long. J gave up 1 base and V 10 bases, and 5 bases lay outside the gene matches. The CDR3, as DNA: TGTGCCTCTAGCGGGCTACGCACAGATACGCAGTATTTT. It specifies CASSGLRTDTQYF.

The chain uses TRBV13 and TRBJ2-2; no reliable D call. V gave up 1 base and J gave up 0 bases, with 9 bases separating them. This CDR3 contains 16 residues. CDR1 and CDR2 from the germline V gene are PRHDT and FYEKMQ (reference sequence). In DNA, the CDR3 is TGTGCCAGCAGCTTAGTGGCGGATACGAACACCGGGGAGCTGTTTTTT. Its protein is CASSLVADTNTGELFF.

This clone was recorded a few times. This specimen includes other DNA sequences encoding the same CDR3. The chain has TRBV5-6 and TRBJ2-7; no firm D call. CDR1 is SGHDT, CDR2 YYEEEE, per germline. Trimming shortened V by 0 bases and J by 6 bases, and 4 bases separated the two germline ends. This CDR3 spans 11 amino acids. The CDR3 DNA follows: TGTGCCAGCAGCTTGGCGGGCGAGCAGTACTTC. It codes for CASSLAGEQYF.

This clone turned up a few times. The V and J genes are TRBV27 and TRBJ2-1; D perhaps matches TRBD2 (6 bases). Germline assignment: CDR1 MNHEY and CDR2 SMNVEV (reference sequence). Trimming took 2 bases from V and 10 from J, leaving 18 bases between them. The CDR3 extends over 15 amino acids. This CDR3 is CASSLMVGSSNEQFF. CDR3 DNA sequence: TGTGCCAGCAGTTTAATGGTCGGGAGCAGTAACGAGCAGTTCTTC.